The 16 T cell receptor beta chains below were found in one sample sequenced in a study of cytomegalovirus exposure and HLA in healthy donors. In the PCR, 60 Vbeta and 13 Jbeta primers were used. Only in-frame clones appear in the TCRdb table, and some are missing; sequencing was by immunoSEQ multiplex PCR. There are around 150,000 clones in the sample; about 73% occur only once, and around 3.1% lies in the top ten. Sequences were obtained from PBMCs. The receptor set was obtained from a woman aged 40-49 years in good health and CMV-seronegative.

The CDR3 protein is CASSGGDRSGNTIYF. CDR3 DNA sequence: TGCGCCAGCAGTGGAGGAGACCGCTCTGGAAACACCATATATTTT. The chain links TRBV23-1 to TRBJ1-3, with D hard to call. Being an ORF, TRBV23-1 has a function that is uncertain. The V end was cut by 5 bases, the J end by 0 bases, with 11 bases between. This CDR3 has 15 amino acids.

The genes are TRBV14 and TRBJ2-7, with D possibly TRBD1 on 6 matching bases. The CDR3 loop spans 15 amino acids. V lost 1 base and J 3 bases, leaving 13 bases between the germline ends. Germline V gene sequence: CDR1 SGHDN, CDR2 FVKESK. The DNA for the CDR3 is TGTGCCAGCAGCCAAGGAACAGGGCTGTTCTACGAGCAGTACTTC. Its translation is CASSQGTGLFYEQYF. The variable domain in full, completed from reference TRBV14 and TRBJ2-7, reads EAGVTQFPSHSVIEKGQTVTLRCDPISGHDNLYWYRRVMGKEIKFLLHFVKESKQDESGMPNNRFLAERTGGTYSTLKVQPAELEDSGVYFCASSQGTGLFYEQYFGPGTRLTVT.

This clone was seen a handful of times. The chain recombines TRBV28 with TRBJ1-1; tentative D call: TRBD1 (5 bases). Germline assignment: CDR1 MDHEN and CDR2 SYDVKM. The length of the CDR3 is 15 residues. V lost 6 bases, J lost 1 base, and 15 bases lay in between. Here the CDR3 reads CASSPPLTGNTEAFF. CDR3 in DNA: TGTGCCAGCAGCCCACCGCTTACAGGGAACACTGAAGCTTTCTTT. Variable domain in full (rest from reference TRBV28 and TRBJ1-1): DVKVTQSSRYLVKRTGEKVFLECVQDMDHENMFWYRQDPGLGLRLIYFSYDVKMKEKGDIPEGYSVSREKKERFSLILESASTNQTSMYLCASSPPLTGNTEAFFGQGTRLTVV.

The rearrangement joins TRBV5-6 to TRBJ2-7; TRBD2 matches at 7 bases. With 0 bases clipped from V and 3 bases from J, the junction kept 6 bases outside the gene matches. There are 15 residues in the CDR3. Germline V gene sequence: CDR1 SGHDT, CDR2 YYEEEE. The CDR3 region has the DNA TGTGCCAGCAGCTTGGGCCCGGGAGGTAACTACGAGCAGTACTTC. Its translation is CASSLGPGGNYEQYF.

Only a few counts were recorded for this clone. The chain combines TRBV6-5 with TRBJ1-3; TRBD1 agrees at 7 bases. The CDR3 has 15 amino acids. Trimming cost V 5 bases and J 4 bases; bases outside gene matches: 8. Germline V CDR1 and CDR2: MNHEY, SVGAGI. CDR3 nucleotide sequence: TGTGCCAGCAGTACTGACAGGGATGCAGGAAACACCATATATTTT. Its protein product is CASSTDRDAGNTIYF.

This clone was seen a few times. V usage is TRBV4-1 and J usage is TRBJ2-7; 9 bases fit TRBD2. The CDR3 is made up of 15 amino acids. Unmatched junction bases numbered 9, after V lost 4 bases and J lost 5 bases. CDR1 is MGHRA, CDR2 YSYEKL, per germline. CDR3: CASSLLAGEGNEQYF. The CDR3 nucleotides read TGCGCCAGCAGCCTTTTAGCGGGAGAGGGCAACGAGCAGTACTTC.

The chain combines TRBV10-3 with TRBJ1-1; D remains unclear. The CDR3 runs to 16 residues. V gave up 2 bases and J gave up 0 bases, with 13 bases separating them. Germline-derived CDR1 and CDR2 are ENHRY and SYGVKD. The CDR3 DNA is TGTGCCATCAGTGAGGTGTCAGGAATCATGAACACTGAAGCTTTCTTT. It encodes CAISEVSGIMNTEAFF.

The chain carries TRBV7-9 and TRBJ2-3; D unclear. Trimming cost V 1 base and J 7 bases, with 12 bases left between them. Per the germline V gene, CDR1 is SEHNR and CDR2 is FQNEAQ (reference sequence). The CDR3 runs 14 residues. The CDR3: CASSLGSQINTQYF. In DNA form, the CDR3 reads TGTGCCAGCAGCTTAGGATCCCAGATTAATACGCAGTATTTT.

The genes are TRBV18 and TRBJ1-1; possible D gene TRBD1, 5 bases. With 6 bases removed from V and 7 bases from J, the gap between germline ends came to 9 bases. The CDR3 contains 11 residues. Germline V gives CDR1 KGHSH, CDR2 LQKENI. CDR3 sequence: CASSLTGEAFF. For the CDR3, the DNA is TGTGCCAGCTCGCTCACAGGTGAAGCTTTCTTT.

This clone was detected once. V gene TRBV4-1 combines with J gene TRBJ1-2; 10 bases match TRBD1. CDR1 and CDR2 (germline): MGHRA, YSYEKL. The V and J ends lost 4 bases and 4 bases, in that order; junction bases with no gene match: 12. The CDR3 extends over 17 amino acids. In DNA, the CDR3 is TGCGCCAGCAGCCGAGGGACAGGGGATGAGAGATCCTATGGCTACACCTTC. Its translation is CASSRGTGDERSYGYTF.

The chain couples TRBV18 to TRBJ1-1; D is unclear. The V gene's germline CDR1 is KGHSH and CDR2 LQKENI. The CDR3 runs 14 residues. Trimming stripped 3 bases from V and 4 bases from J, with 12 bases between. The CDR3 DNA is TGTGCCAGCTCACCTCTAGAGGGATCCACTGAAGCTTTCTTT. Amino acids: CASSPLEGSTEAFF.

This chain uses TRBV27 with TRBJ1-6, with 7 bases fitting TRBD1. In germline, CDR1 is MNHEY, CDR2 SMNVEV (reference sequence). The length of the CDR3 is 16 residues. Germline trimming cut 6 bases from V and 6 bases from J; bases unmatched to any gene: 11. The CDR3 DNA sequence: TGTGCCAGCAGAAGTGGGACAGAGACTTTTAATTCACCCCTCCACTTT. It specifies CASRSGTETFNSPLHF.

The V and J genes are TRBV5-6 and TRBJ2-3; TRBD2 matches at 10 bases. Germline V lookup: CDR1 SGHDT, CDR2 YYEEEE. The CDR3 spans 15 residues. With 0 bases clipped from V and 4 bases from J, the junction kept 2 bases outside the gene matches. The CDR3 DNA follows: TGTGCCAGCAGCTTGGTAGCGGGGGGCGCAGATACGCAGTATTTT. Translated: CASSLVAGGADTQYF.

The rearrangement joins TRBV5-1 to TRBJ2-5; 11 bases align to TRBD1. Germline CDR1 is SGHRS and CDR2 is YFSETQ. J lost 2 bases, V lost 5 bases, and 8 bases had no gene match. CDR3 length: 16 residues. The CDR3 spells CASSSYGTGGQETQYF. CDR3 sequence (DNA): TGCGCCAGCAGTTCCTACGGGACAGGGGGGCAAGAGACCCAGTACTTC.

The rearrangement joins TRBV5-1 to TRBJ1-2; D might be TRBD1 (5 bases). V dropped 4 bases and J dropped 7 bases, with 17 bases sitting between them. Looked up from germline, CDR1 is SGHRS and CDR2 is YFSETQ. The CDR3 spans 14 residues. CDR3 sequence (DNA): TGCGCCAGCAGCATCAACCCGGGGGGAGGTGGCTACACCTTC. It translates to CASSINPGGGGYTF.

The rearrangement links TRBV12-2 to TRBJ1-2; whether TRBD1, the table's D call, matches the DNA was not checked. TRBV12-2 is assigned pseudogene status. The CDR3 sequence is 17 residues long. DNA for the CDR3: TGTGCAAGTCGGCCTCTCGCACCCTACAGCCCGGCGTTGGTTAGTACCTTC. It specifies CASRPLAPYSPALVSTF.